The present T cell receptor beta chain was sequenced within a study of blood T cell repertoires in COVID-19 (dated by TCRdb to 2020 to 2021). About the investigation overall: Samples from collaborators originated in the United States, Italy and Spain and spanned both the acute and convalescent phases of COVID-19. The dataset comprised deeply sampled blood TCRbeta repertoires from subjects exposed to, actively infected with, or recovered from COVID-19. The samples were drawn from two sources: the first 160 participants of the ongoing ImmuneRACE study, and approximately 1,300 subjects contributed by 6 global collaborators. Where available, HLA class I and class II types were taken from metadata supplied by the sample provider and were not determined by assay-based typing. The sample metadata nearly always contained a de-identified subject ID, COVID-19 status, age in years and sex. The material from the prospective study consisted of cDNA or gDNA derived from T cells, B-cell-depleted T cells, or PBMCs. The repertoires were made available in a free public database intended to serve as a resource for research on the immune response to SARS-CoV-2.

TCRbeta CDR3 regions were amplified from genomic DNA using the immunoSEQ Assay, a bias-controlled multiplex PCR. The published analysis was carried out like this. Within the assay, amplification of reference gene primers was used to estimate how many nucleated cells each sample contained. Sequence reads were collapsed and filtered to measure the absolute abundance of every unique TCRbeta CDR3 rearrangement. Productive Simpson clonality was computed per sample as the square root of Simpson's diversity index over productive rearrangements. This immuneACCESS table, as held by TCRdb, lists in-frame sequences with V and J called but not all clones. Of the missing ones, under half trace to an unresolved V gene in checked studies; the others have no known cause. For V, J and clone size, that table is used; D and trimming come from the DNA. A total of about 280,000 clones appear in this sample, approximately 86% of them only once. 9.4% of the sample is taken by the ten largest.

V and J are truncated by 6 bases and 0 bases respectively, leaving an intervening sequence of 11 bases. Including the terminal cysteine and phenylalanine, the CDR3 comprises 15 residues. The sequence is cut down to CDR3 DNA, 45 bases in frame from base 1. CDR1 and CDR2, looked up from the germline V gene, are SNHLY and FYNNEI. Each collaborating institution followed its own protocols to collect whole blood in K2EDTA tubes. For TCRbeta analysis, collaborator samples were shipped as frozen whole blood, as isolated PBMCs, or as DNA extracted from either sample type. Overall results and qualifications from the work: How much clinical and demographic metadata was included differed by source and by participant, and the metadata was provided uncurated.

Note on this clone: It lacks a known antigen. Qualities for individual bases were not recorded, and no much larger clone is one base off.

The V and J segments used are TRBV2 and TRBJ1-4, with no D gene named confidently. The receptor's source is a man aged 18 to 30 with active or convalescent COVID-19. Sequencing input: peripheral blood. The sequence in DNA is TGTGCCAGCAGACCCAGGCTTGCAACTAATGAAAAACTGTTTTTT. This encodes CASRPRLATNEKLFF.